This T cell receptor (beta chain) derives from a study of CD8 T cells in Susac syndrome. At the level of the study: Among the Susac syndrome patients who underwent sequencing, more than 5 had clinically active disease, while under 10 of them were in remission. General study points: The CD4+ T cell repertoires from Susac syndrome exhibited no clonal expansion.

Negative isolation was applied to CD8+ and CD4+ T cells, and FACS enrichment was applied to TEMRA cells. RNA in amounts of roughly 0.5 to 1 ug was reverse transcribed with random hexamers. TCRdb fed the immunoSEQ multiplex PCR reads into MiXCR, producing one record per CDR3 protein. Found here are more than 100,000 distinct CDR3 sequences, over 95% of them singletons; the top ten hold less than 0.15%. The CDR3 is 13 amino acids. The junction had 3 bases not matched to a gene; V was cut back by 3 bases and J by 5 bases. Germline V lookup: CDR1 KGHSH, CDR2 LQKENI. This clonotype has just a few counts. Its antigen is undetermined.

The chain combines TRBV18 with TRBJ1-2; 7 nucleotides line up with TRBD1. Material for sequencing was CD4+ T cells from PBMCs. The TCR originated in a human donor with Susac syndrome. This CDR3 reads CASSPGTEYGYTF. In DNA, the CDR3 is TGTGCCAGCTCACCGGGGACAGAATATGGCTACACCTTC.